Listed below are T cell receptor beta chains from one sample, sequenced in a study of T cells in Graves' hyperthyroidism and ophthalmopathy. MiXCR, run by TCRdb on the multiplex PCR reads, gives a single entry per CDR3 protein. The sample carries hundreds of thousands of distinct CDR3 sequences, around 24% recorded once. The sequenced material came from blood. These TCRs come from a woman aged 25 to 45 with Graves' ophthalmopathy. Both conserved end residues are part of each CDR3. Fields, in order: clone size, J gene, D gene, CDR3 length, V gene, CDR3 protein, CDR3 DNA. D genes are given only for firm matches. The size field is filled for only some rows; it gives once, few, many or a size class.

>few|TRBJ2-2|TRBD2|18|TRBV11-2
CASSLRPAGGTNTGELFF
TGTGCCAGCAGCTTACGGCCAGCGGGAGGCACGAACACCGGGGAGCTGTTTTTT
>many|TRBJ1-5|TRBD1|14|TRBV6-2/TRBV6-3
CASRDRHSNQPQHF
TGTGCCAGCCGGGACAGGCATAGCAATCAGCCCCAGCATTTT
>-|TRBJ2-7|-|13|TRBV4-1
CASSRGLTYEQYF
TGCGCCAGCAGCCGAGGACTTACCTACGAGCAGTACTTC
>-|TRBJ1-6|-|14|TRBV6-1
CASTGGSYNSPLHF
TGTGCCAGCACCGGGGGCTCCTATAATTCACCCCTCCACTTT
>few|TRBJ1-2|-|15|TRBV14
CASSRKENLIYGYTF
TGTGCCAGCAGCCGAAAGGAGAATCTTATCTATGGCTACACCTTC
>-|TRBJ2-2|-|14|TRBV5-1
CASSLGRETGELFF
TGCGCCAGCAGCTTGGGCAGGGAGACCGGGGAGCTGTTTTTT
>many|TRBJ2-7|-|13|TRBV20-1
CSAQSLVAYEQYF
TGCAGTGCCCAGAGCCTAGTTGCCTACGAGCAGTACTTC
>few|TRBJ2-7|-|12|TRBV12-3/TRBV12-4
CASRTARGEQYF
TGTGCCAGCAGGACAGCCCGGGGCGAGCAGTACTTC
>many|TRBJ2-5|TRBD2|15|TRBV7-3
CASSILAGGQETQYF
TGTGCCAGCAGCATATTAGCGGGGGGCCAAGAGACCCAGTACTTC
>-|TRBJ2-5|-|14|TRBV7-2
CASSLLSSSATQYF
TGTGCCAGCAGCTTACTGTCTAGCTCAGCGACCCAGTACTTC
>-|TRBJ2-7|-|16|TRBV6-2/TRBV6-3
CASSYSPAGPPYEQYF
TGTGCCAGCAGTTACTCGCCGGCAGGCCCTCCCTACGAGCAGTACTTC
>many|TRBJ2-7|-|14|TRBV4-1
CASSQEDRIYEQYF
TGCGCCAGCAGCCAAGAAGACAGAATCTACGAGCAGTACTTC
>-|TRBJ2-7|-|12|TRBV15
CATSRDGFEQYF
TGTGCCACCAGCAGAGATGGGTTCGAGCAGTACTTC
>few|TRBJ1-1|-|14|TRBV4-1
CASSRPGERAEAFF
TGCGCCAGCAGCCGCCCTGGTGAGCGGGCTGAAGCTTTCTTT
>many|TRBJ2-7|TRBD2|14|TRBV2
CASSGGGAVLEQYF
TGTGCCAGCAGCGGCGGGGGGGCGGTCCTCGAGCAGTACTTC
>-|TRBJ2-4|TRBD2|15|TRBV28
CASSTSGVAKNIQYF
TGTGCCAGCAGTACTAGCGGGGTAGCCAAAAACATTCAGTACTTC
>-|TRBJ2-7|-|13|TRBV20-1
CSAETSNPHEQYF
TGCAGTGCGGAGACATCGAATCCTCACGAGCAGTACTTC
>few|TRBJ1-1|-|16|TRBV6-5
CASSYSSGRGPTEAFF
TGTGCCAGCAGTTACTCGAGCGGCAGGGGCCCCACTGAAGCTTTCTTT
>few|TRBJ1-6|-|14|TRBV20-1
CSARPSLGGSPLHF
TGCAGTGCTAGACCGAGCCTGGGGGGATCACCCCTCCACTTT
>-|TRBJ2-2|-|15|TRBV4-1
CASSRTGTNTGELFF
TGCGCCAGCAGCCGGACTGGTACGAACACCGGGGAGCTGTTTTTT
>many|TRBJ2-5|-|14|TRBV7-9
CASSLAAVQETQYF
TGTGCCAGCAGCTTAGCAGCGGTCCAAGAGACCCAGTACTTC
>-|TRBJ2-7|-|12|TRBV7-9
CASSLAHWEQYF
TGTGCCAGCAGCTTAGCACACTGGGAGCAGTACTTC
>many|TRBJ1-2|TRBD1|14|TRBV12-3/TRBV12-4
CASSLTGPNYGYTF
TGTGCCAGCAGTCTGACAGGGCCTAACTATGGCTACACCTTC
>few|TRBJ2-5|-|13|TRBV9
CASSVDRQETQYF
TGTGCCAGCAGCGTAGATAGACAAGAGACCCAGTACTTC
>once|TRBJ1-5|TRBD1|15|TRBV6-1
CASSERDRGLQPQHF
TGTGCCAGCAGTGAAAGGGACAGGGGTCTCCAGCCCCAGCATTTT
>many|TRBJ2-7|-|14|TRBV20-1
CSALGRRSSYEQYF
TGCAGTGCCTTGGGCAGGCGGAGCTCCTACGAGCAGTACTTC
>-|TRBJ1-3|TRBD1|14|TRBV30
CAWQTGTSGNTIYF
TGTGCCTGGCAGACAGGGACCTCTGGAAACACCATATATTTT
>-|TRBJ2-1|-|15|TRBV27
CASRSEAGAYNEQFF
TGTGCCAGCAGGAGTGAGGCAGGGGCGTACAATGAGCAGTTCTTC
>few|TRBJ1-1|-|15|TRBV7-9
CASSFWPPSRGEAFF
TGTGCCAGCAGCTTTTGGCCACCCTCCCGGGGTGAAGCTTTCTTT
>-|TRBJ1-2|TRBD1|15|TRBV28
CASRDRTVVRYGYTF
TGTGCCAGCAGGGACAGGACAGTCGTGCGCTATGGCTACACCTTC
>many|TRBJ2-5|TRBD2|14|TRBV10-3
CAISGLAGSETQYF
TGTGCCATCAGCGGACTAGCGGGGTCGGAGACCCAGTACTTC
>many|TRBJ1-2|-|14|TRBV28
CASSPRTANYGYTF
TGTGCCAGCAGTCCTAGGACAGCAAACTATGGCTACACCTTC
>many|TRBJ1-1|-|14|TRBV27
CARYWGRGSTEAFF
TGTGCCAGATATTGGGGGCGCGGAAGCACTGAAGCTTTCTTT
>few|TRBJ1-1|-|15|TRBV20-1
CSARAPLRGGTEAFF
TGCAGTGCTAGAGCCCCCTTAAGGGGCGGCACTGAAGCTTTCTTT
>-|TRBJ1-1|-|14|TRBV12-3/TRBV12-4
CASSFRVENTEAFF
TGTGCCAGCAGTTTCAGGGTAGAGAACACTGAAGCTTTCTTT
>many|TRBJ1-1|-|13|TRBV30
CAWIGDGNTEAFF
TGTGCCTGGATAGGGGACGGAAACACTGAAGCTTTCTTT
>-|TRBJ2-2|-|17|TRBV20-1
CSAPLAGRGVQGGELFF
TGCAGTGCTCCCCTGGCCGGACGAGGGGTTCAAGGCGGGGAGCTGTTTTTT
>-|TRBJ2-5|TRBD1|13|TRBV7-7
CASSVQGRETQYF
TGTGCCAGCAGCGTACAGGGGCGGGAGACCCAGTACTTC
>many|TRBJ2-2|-|13|TRBV29-1
CSVDWANTGELFF
TGCAGCGTTGATTGGGCAAACACCGGGGAGCTGTTTTTT
>many|TRBJ1-4|-|12|TRBV20-1
CSASAHNEKLFF
TGCAGTGCTAGCGCCCATAATGAAAAACTGTTTTTT